The rows below give T cell receptor beta chains drawn from one sample of a study of CD8+CD57+ T cells in acquired aplastic anemia. TCRdb called the reads again in MiXCR, with one record for every CDR3 protein. The sample consists of approximately 130,000 distinct CDR3 sequences, 30% to 45% of them appearing once. The sample was sorted CD4+, CD8+, or CD8+CD57+ T cells (not recorded which) from PBMCs. These receptors were obtained from a human donor with aplastic anemia. Both conserved end residues are part of each CDR3. The order of the fields is CDR3 protein, CDR3 DNA, D gene, V gene, clone size, J gene. A D gene is named only where the DNA matches it firmly. A row's size may be missing; if present it is once, few, many or a size class.

CASSLTTVNTEAFF TGTGCCAGCAGCTTGACCACAGTGAACACTGAAGCTTTCTTT NA TRBV5-4 few TRBJ1-1
CASSVDRGEQYF TGTGCCAGCAGCGTAGACAGGGGCGAGCAGTACTTC TRBD1 TRBV25-1 NA TRBJ2-7
CASSLRTGGSDTQYF TGTGCCAGCAGTCTCCGGACAGGGGGCTCAGATACGCAGTATTTT TRBD1 TRBV12-3/TRBV12-4 few TRBJ2-3
CASSSRQAGNTIYF TGTGCCAGCAGTTCTCGACAGGCAGGAAACACCATATATTTT NA TRBV27 NA TRBJ1-3
CSVERGIDFF TGCAGCGTTGAAAGGGGTATTGATTTCTTT NA TRBV29-1 NA TRBJ1-1
CASRAGATYNEQFF TGTGCCAGCAGAGCGGGCGCTACCTACAATGAGCAGTTCTTC NA TRBV12-3/TRBV12-4 few TRBJ2-1
CASSVDGGRRVYEQYF TGTGCCAGCAGCGTAGATGGGGGGAGGAGAGTATACGAGCAGTACTTC NA TRBV9 many TRBJ2-7
CAISEPTKTEQYF TGTGCCATCAGCGAACCGACTAAAACCGAGCAGTACTTC NA TRBV10-3 NA TRBJ2-7
CASSPLAPTGEQYF TGTGCCAGCTCACCATTAGCCCCAACTGGGGAGCAGTACTTC NA TRBV18 few TRBJ2-7
CASSPSPGNNQPQHF TGTGCCAGCTCCCCCAGCCCCGGGAACAATCAGCCCCAGCATTTT NA TRBV18 few TRBJ1-5
CASSLDGDGNQPQHF TGCGCCAGCAGCTTGGATGGGGACGGCAATCAGCCCCAGCATTTT NA TRBV5-1 once TRBJ1-5
CAISVGTGGKETQYF TGTGCCATCAGTGTCGGGACAGGGGGGAAAGAGACCCAGTACTTC TRBD1 TRBV10-3 few TRBJ2-5
CASSTGQRTYEQYF TGTGCCAGTAGTACAGGACAGAGGACCTACGAGCAGTACTTC NA TRBV19 medium-sized TRBJ2-7
CASSETEDRRYNSPLHF TGTGCCAGCAGTGAAACGGAGGACAGGAGGTATAATTCACCCCTCCACTTT TRBD1 TRBV25-1 NA TRBJ1-6
CASSLRGSQETQYF TGTGCCAGCAGCCTCAGGGGGTCGCAAGAGACCCAGTACTTC TRBD1 TRBV7-9 many TRBJ2-5
CASSARWTVTSTDTQYF TGTGCCAGCAGTGCTCGCTGGACGGTAACTAGCACAGATACGCAGTATTTT NA TRBV2 NA TRBJ2-3
CSARDQNGATGPQHF TGCAGTGCTAGAGATCAAAACGGGGCCACAGGACCCCAGCATTTT NA TRBV20-1 many TRBJ1-5
CAISTGLSQYF TGTGCCATCAGTACTGGGTTGAGCCAGTATTTT NA TRBV10-3 NA TRBJ2-3
CASQRDRAEAFF TGCGCCAGTCAGAGGGATCGGGCTGAAGCTTTCTTT NA TRBV5-1 many TRBJ1-1
CATSRGGGNQPQHF TGTGCCACCAGCAGAGGGGGCGGAAATCAGCCCCAGCATTTT NA TRBV15 many TRBJ1-5
CASSLGGQSEKLFF TGTGCCAGCAGCTTGGGGGGACAGTCTGAAAAACTGTTTTTT TRBD1 TRBV5-4 NA TRBJ1-4
CASSVVGEGYGYTF TGTGCCAGCAGCGTAGTTGGGGAGGGCTATGGCTACACCTTC NA TRBV9 NA TRBJ1-2
CASSLGTNHYGYTF TGTGCCAGCAGCCTAGGGACCAATCACTATGGCTACACCTTC NA TRBV5-6 many TRBJ1-2
CSARDRVGAFF TGCAGTGCTAGAGACAGGGTAGGAGCTTTCTTT NA TRBV20-1 NA TRBJ1-1
CASAPGDTGAGNTIYF TGTGCCAGTGCCCCTGGGGATACGGGGGCTGGAAACACCATATATTTT NA TRBV19 NA TRBJ1-3
CASSFRLGPTEAFF TGTGCCAGCAGCTTTAGGTTAGGGCCCACTGAAGCTTTCTTT NA TRBV5-4 NA TRBJ1-1
CASSDGRGQYF TGTGCCAGCAGTGATGGGCGTGGGCAGTACTTC NA TRBV5-8 once TRBJ2-7
CASTQESTDTQYF TGTGCCAGCACGCAGGAAAGCACAGATACGCAGTATTTT NA TRBV2 many TRBJ2-3
CASRQGQGIFGELFF TGTGCCAGCAGACAAGGACAGGGGATTTTCGGGGAGCTGTTTTTT TRBD1 TRBV27 NA TRBJ2-2
CATRDTYTGELFF TGTGCCACCCGGGACACTTACACCGGGGAGCTGTTTTTT NA TRBV24-1 many TRBJ2-2
CASSIGQGRVNEQFF TGTGCCAGTAGTATCGGACAGGGACGGGTCAATGAGCAGTTCTTC TRBD1 TRBV19 many TRBJ2-1
CASSLAEDWSHEQYF TGTGCCAGCAGCTTAGCTGAGGACTGGTCCCACGAGCAGTACTTC NA TRBV7-9 NA TRBJ2-7
CASTHHRDSPNTEAFF TGTGCCAGTACCCACCATAGGGACAGCCCGAACACTGAAGCTTTCTTT TRBD1 TRBV19 many TRBJ1-1
CASRPKGGTEAFF TGTGCCAGTAGACCCAAGGGGGGGACTGAAGCTTTCTTT NA TRBV19 many TRBJ1-1
CSARQGVGEAFF TGCAGCGCCCGACAGGGGGTTGGTGAAGCTTTCTTT TRBD1 TRBV29-1 many TRBJ1-1
CASRSPGESYGYTF TGTGCCAGTAGATCCCCTGGGGAGAGCTATGGCTACACCTTC NA TRBV19 many TRBJ1-2
CAREDRAPPNYGYTF TGCGCCAGAGAGGACAGGGCCCCTCCTAACTATGGCTACACCTTC TRBD1 TRBV4-3 many TRBJ1-2
CASSEVRGSNYEQYF TGCGCCAGCAGTGAGGTTAGGGGAAGTAACTACGAGCAGTACTTC NA TRBV10-1 NA TRBJ2-7
CASSRDSDYGYTF TGTGCCAGCTCAAGAGACAGCGACTATGGCTACACCTTC NA TRBV18 NA TRBJ1-2
CAISATDSSSGNTIYF TGTGCCATCAGTGCCACGGACAGTTCCTCTGGAAACACCATATATTTT NA TRBV10-3 NA TRBJ1-3
CASGLQPLGQAAPNYGYTF TGTGCTAGTGGTTTACAACCCCTCGGACAGGCCGCCCCTAACTATGGCTACACCTTC TRBD1 TRBV12-5 NA TRBJ1-2
CASSYKDRGTGELFF TGTGCCAGCAGTTACAAGGACAGGGGTACCGGGGAGCTGTTTTTT TRBD1 TRBV6-5 few TRBJ2-2
CASSLSGTSGGTSYEQYF TGTGCCAGCAGCCTATCCGGGACTAGCGGGGGAACCTCCTACGAGCAGTACTTC TRBD2 TRBV25-1 NA TRBJ2-7
CSARGRLAGVQETQYF TGCAGTGCTAGGGGGAGGCTAGCGGGGGTGCAAGAGACCCAGTACTTC TRBD2 TRBV20-1 NA TRBJ2-5
CAISVRDGTGELFF TGTGCCATCAGTGTCAGGGATGGCACCGGGGAGCTGTTTTTT NA TRBV10-3 many TRBJ2-2
CASSLESGLGYTF TGTGCCAGCAGCTTAGAGTCGGGTCTCGGCTACACCTTC NA TRBV11-2 many TRBJ1-2
CASSHDRGHGYTF TGTGCCAGCAGCCATGACAGGGGGCATGGCTACACCTTC TRBD1 TRBV3-1 once TRBJ1-2
CASIPGGPRGYTF TGTGCCAGCATCCCGGGGGGGCCAAGAGGCTACACCTTC NA TRBV28 NA TRBJ1-2
CASSLLGTPNNEQFF TGTGCCAGCTCACTCTTAGGGACGCCCAACAATGAGCAGTTCTTC NA TRBV18 NA TRBJ2-1
CASSGGQGEGQPQHF TGTGCCAGCAGTGGAGGACAAGGCGAGGGTCAGCCCCAGCATTTT NA TRBV25-1 NA TRBJ1-5
CASSPQYGSQPQHF TGTGCCAGCAGTCCACAATATGGCAGTCAGCCCCAGCATTTT NA TRBV2 NA TRBJ1-5
CASSRRGTGELFF TGTGCCAGCAGCCGGCGAGGAACCGGGGAGCTGTTTTTT NA TRBV3-1 many TRBJ2-2
CASIRQMNTEAFF TGTGCCAGCATCAGGCAAATGAACACTGAAGCTTTCTTT NA TRBV2 many TRBJ1-1
CATGHLKGFAGTEAFF TGTGCCACCGGTCATTTAAAGGGGTTTGCGGGTACTGAAGCTTTCTTT NA TRBV19 many TRBJ1-1